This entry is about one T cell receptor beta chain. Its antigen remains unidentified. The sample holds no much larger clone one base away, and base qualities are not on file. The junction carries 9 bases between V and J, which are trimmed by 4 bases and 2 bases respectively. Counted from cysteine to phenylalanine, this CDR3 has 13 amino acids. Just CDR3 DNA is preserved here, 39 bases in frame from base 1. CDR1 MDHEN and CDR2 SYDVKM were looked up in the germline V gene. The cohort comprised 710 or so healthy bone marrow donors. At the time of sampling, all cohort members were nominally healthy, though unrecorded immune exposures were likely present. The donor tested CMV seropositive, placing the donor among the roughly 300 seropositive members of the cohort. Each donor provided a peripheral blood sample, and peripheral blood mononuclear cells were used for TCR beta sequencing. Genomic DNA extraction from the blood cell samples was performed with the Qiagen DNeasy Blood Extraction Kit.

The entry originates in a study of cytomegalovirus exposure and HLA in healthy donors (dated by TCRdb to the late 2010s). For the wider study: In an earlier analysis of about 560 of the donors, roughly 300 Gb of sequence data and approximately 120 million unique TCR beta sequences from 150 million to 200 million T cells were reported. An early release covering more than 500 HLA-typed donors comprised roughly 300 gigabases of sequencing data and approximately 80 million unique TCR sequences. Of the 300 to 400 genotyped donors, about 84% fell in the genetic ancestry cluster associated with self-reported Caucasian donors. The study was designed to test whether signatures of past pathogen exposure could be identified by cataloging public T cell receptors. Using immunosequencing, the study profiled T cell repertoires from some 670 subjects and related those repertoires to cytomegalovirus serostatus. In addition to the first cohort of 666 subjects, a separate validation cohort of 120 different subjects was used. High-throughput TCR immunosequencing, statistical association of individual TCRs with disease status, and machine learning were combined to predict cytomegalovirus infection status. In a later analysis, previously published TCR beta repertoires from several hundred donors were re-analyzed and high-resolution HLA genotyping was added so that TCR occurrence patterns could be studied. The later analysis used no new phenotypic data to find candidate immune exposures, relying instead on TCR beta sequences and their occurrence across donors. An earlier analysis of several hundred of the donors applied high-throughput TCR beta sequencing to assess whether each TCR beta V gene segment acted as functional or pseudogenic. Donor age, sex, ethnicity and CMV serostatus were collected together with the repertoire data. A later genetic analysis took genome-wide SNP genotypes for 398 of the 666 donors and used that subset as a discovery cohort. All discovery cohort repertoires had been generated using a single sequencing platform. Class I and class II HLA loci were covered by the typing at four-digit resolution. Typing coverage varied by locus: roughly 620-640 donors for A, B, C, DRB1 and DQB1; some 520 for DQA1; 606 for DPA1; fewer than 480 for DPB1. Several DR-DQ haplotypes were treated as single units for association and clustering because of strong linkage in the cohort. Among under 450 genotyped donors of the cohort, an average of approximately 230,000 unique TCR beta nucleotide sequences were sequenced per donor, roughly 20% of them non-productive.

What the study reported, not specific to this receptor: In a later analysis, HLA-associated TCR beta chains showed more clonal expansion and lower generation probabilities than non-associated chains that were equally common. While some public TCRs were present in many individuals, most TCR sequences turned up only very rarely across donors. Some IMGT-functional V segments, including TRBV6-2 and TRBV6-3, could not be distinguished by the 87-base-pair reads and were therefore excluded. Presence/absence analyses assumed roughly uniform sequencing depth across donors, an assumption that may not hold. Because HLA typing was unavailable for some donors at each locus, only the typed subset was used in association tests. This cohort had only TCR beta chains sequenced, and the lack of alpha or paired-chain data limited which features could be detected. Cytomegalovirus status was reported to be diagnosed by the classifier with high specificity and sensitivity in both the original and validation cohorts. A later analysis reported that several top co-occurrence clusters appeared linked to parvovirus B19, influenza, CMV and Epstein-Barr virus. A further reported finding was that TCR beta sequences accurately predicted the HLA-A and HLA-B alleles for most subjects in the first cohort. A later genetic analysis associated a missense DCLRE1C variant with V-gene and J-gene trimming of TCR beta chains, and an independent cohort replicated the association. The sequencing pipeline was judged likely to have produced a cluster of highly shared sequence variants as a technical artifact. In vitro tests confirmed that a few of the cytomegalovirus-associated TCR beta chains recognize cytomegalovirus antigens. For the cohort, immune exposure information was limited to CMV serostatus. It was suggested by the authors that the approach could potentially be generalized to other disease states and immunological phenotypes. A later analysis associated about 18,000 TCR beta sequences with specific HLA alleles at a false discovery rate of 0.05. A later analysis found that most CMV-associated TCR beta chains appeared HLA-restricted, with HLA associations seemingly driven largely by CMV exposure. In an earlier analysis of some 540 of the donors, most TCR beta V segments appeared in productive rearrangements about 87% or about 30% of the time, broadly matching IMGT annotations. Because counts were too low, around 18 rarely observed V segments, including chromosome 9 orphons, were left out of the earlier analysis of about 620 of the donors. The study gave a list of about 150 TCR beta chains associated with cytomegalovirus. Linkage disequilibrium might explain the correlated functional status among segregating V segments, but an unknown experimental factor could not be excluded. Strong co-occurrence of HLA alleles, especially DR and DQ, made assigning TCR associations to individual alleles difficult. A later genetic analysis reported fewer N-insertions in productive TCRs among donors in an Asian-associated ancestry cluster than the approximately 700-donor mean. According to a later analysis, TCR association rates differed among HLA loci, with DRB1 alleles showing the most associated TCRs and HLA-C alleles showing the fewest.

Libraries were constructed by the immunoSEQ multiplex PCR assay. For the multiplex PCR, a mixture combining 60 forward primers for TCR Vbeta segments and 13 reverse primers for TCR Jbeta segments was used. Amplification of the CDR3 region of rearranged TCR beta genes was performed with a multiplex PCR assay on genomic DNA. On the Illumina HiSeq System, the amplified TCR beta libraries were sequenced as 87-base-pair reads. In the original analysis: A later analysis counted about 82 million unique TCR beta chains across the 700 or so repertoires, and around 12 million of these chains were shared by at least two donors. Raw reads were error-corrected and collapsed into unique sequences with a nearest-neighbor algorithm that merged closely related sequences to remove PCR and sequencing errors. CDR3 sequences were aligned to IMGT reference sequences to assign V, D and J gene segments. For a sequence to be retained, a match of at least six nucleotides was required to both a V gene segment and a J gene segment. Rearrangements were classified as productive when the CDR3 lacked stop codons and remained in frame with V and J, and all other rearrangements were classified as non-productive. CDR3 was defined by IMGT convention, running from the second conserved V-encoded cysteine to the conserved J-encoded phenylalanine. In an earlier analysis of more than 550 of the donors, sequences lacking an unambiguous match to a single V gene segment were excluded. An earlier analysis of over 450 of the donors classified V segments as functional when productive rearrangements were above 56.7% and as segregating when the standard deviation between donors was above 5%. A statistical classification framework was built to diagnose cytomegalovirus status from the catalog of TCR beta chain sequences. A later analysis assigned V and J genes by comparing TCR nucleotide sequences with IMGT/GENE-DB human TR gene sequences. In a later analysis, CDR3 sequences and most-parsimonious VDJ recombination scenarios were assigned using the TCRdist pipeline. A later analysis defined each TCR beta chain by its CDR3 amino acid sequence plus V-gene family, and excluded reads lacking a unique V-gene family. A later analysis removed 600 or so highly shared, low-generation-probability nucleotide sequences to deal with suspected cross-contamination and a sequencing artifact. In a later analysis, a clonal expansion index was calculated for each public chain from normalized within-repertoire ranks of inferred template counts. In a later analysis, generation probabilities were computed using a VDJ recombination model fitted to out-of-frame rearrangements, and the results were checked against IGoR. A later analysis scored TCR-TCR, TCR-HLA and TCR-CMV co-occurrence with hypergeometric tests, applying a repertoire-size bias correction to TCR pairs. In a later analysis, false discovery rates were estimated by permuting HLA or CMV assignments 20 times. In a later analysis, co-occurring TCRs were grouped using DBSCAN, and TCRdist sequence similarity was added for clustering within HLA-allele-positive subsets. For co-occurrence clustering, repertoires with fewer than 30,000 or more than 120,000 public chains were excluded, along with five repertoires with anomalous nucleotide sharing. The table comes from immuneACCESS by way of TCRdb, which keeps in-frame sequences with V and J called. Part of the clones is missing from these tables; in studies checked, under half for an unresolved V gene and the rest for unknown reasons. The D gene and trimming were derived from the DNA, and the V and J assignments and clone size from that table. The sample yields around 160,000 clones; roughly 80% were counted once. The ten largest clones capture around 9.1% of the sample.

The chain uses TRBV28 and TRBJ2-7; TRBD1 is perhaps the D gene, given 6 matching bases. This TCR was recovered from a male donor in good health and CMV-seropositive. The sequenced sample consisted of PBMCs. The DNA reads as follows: TGTGCCAGCAGTTCCGGACAGACCTACGAGCAGTACTTC. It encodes CASSSGQTYEQYF.